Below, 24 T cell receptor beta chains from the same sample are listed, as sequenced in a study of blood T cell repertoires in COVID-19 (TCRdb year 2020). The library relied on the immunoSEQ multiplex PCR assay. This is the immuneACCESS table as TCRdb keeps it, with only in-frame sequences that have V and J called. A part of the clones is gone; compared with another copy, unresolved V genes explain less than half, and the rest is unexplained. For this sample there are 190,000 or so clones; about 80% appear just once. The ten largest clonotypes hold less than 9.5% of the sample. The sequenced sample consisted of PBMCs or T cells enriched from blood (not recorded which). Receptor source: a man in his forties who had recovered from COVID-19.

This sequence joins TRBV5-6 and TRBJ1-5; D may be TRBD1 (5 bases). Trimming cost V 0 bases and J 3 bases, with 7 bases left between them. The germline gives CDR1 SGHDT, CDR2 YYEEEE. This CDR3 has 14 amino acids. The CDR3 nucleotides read TGTGCCAGCAGCTTGGGACAGCACAATCAGCCCCAGCATTTT. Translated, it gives CASSLGQHNQPQHF.

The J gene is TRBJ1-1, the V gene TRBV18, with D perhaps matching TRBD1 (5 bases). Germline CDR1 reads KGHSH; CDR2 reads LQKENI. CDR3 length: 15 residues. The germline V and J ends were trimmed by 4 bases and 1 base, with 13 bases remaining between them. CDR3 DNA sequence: TGTGCCAGCTCACTTCACAGGATCCCGAACACTGAAGCTTTCTTT. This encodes CASSLHRIPNTEAFF.

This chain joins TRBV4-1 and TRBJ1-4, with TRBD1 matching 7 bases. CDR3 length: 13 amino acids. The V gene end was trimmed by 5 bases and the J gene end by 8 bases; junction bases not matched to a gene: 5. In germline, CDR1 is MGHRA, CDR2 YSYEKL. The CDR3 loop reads CASSLTQGEKLFF. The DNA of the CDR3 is TGCGCCAGCAGCTTAACACAGGGGGAAAAACTGTTTTTT.

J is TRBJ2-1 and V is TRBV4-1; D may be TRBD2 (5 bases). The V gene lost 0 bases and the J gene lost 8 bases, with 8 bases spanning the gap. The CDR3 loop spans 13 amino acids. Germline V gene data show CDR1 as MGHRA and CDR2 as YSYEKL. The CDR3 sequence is CASSQEGSDEQFF. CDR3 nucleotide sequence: TGCGCCAGCAGCCAAGAAGGTAGCGATGAGCAGTTCTTC.

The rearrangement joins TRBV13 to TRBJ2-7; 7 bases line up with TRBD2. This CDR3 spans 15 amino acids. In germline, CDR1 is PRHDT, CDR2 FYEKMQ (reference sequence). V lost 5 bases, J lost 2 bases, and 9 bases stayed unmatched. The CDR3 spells CASSPRGSSAYEQYF. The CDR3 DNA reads TGTGCCAGCAGCCCGCGCGGGAGTTCGGCCTACGAGCAGTACTTC.

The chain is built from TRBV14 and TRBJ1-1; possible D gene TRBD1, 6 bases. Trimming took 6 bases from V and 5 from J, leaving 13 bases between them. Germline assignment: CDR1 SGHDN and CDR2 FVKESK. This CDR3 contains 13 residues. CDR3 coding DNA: TGTGCCAGCAGTAGGGGGTATGAGACTGAAGCTTTCTTT. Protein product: CASSRGYETEAFF.

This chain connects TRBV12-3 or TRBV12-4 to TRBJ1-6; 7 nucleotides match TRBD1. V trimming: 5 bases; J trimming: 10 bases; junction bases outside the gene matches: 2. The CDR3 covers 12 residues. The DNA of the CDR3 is TGTGCCAGCAGTGCGACAGGGTCACCCCTCCACTTT. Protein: CASSATGSPLHF.

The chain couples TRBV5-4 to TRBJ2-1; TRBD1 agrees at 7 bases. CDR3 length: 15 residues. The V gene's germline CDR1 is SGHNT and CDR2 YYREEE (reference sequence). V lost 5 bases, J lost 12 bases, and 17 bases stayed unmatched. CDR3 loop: CASRPGTDPLIRQFF. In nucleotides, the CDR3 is TGTGCCAGCAGGCCCGGGACAGATCCCTTAATTAGGCAGTTCTTC. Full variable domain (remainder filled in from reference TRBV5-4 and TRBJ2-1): ETGVTQSPTHLIKTRGQQVTLRCSSQSGHNTVSWYQQALGQGPQFIFQYYREEENGRGNFPPRFSGLQFPNYSSELNVNALELDDSALYLCASRPGTDPLIRQFFGPGTRLTVL.

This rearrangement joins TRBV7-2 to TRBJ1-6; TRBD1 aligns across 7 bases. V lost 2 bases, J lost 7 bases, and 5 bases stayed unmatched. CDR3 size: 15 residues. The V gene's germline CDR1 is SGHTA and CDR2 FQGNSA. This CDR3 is CASSLRRTGNSPLHF. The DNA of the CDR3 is TGTGCCAGCAGCTTAAGGAGGACAGGAAATTCACCCCTCCACTTT.

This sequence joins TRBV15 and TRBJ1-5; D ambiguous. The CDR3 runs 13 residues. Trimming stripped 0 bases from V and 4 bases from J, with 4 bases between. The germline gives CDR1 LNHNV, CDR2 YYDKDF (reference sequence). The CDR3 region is CATSRDPNQPQHF. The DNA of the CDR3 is TGTGCCACCAGCAGAGATCCTAATCAGCCCCAGCATTTT.

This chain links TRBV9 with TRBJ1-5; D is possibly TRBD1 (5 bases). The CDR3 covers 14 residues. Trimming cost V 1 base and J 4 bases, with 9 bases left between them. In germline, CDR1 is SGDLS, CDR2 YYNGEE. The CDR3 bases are TGTGCCAGCAGCGTAAGACAGCCTAATCAGCCCCAGCATTTT. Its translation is CASSVRQPNQPQHF.

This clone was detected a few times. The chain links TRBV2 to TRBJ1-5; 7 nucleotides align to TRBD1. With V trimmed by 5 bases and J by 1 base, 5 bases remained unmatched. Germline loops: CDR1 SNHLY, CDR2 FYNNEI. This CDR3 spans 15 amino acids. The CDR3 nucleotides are TGTGCCAGCAGTTTGACAGGGATGAGCAATCAGCCCCAGCATTTT. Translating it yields CASSLTGMSNQPQHF.

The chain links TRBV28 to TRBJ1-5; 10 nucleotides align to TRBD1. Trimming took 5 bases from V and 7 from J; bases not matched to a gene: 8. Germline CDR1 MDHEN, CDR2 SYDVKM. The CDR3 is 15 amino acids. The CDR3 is CASSPWGQGSQPQHF. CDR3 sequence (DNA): TGTGCCAGCAGTCCATGGGGACAGGGGAGCCAGCCCCAGCATTTT.

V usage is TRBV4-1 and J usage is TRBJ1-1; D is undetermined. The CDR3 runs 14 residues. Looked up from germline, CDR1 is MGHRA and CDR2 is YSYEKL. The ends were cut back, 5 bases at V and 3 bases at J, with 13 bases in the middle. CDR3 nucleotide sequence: TGCGCCAGCAGCGGGCGGGAGGCCGACACTGAAGCTTTCTTT. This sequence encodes CASSGREADTEAFF.

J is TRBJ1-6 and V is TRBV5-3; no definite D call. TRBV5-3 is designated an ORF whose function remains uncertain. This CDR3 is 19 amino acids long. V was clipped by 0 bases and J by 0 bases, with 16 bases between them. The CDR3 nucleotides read TGTGCCAGAAGCTTGGTGCCGATATGTTTCAGCTCCTATAATTCACCCCTCCACTTT. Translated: CARSLVPICFSSYNSPLHF.

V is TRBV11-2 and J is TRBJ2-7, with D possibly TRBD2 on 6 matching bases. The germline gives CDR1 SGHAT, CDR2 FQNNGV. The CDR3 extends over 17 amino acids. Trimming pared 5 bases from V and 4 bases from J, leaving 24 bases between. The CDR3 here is CASSDAGSAPGDYEQYF. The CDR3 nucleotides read TGTGCCAGCAGCGATGCCGGGAGTGCTCCAGGTGATTACGAGCAGTACTTC.

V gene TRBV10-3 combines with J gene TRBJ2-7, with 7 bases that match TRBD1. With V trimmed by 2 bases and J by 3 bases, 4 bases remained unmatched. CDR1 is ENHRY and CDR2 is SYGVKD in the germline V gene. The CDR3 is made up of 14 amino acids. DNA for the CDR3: TGTGCCATCAGTGAGCAAGGGGGCTACTACGAGCAGTACTTC. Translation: CAISEQGGYYEQYF.

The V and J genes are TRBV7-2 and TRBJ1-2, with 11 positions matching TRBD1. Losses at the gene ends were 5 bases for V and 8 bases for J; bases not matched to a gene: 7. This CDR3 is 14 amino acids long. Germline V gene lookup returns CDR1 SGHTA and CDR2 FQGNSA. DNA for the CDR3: TGTGCCAGCAGCCTCTTGGGACAGGGGGGAGGCTACACCTTC. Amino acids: CASSLLGQGGGYTF.

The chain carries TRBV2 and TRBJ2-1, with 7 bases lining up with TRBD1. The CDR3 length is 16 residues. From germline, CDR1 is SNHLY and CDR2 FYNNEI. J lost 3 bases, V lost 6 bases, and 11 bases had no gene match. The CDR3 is CASSDGTAKGYNEQFF. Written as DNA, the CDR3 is TGTGCCAGCAGCGATGGGACAGCCAAGGGCTACAATGAGCAGTTCTTC.

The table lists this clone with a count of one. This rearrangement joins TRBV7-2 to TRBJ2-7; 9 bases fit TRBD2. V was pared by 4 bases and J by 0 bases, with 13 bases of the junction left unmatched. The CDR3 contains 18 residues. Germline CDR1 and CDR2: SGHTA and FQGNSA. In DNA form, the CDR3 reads TGTGCCAGCAGCTCCCGGGCAGATAGCGGGGGAATCTCCTACGAGCAGTACTTC. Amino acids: CASSSRADSGGISYEQYF. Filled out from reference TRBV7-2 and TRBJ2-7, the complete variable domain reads GAGVSQSPSNKVTEKGKDVELRCDPISGHTALYWYRQSLGQGLEFLIYFQGNSAPDKSGLPSDRFSAERTGGSVSTLTIQRTQQEDSAVYLCASSSRADSGGISYEQYFGPGTRLTVT.

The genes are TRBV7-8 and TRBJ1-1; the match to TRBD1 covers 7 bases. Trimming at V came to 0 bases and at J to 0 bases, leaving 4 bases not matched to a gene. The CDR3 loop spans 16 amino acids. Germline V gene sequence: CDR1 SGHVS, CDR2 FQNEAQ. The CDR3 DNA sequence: TGTGCCAGCAGCTTAGCCGGGCAGGGGGTGAACACTGAAGCTTTCTTT. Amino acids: CASSLAGQGVNTEAFF. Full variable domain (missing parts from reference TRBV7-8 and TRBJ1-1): GAGVSQSPRYKVAKRGQDVALRCDPISGHVSLFWYQQALGQGPEFLTYFQNEAQLDKSGLPSDRFFAERPEGSVSTLKIQRTQQEDSAVYLCASSLAGQGVNTEAFFGQGTRLTVV.

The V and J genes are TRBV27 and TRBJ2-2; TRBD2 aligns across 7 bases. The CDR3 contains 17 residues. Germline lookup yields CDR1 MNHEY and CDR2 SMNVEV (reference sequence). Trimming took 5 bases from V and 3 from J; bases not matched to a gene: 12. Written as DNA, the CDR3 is TGTGCCAGCAGTACGAAACAGACTAGCTCTTACACCGGGGAGCTGTTTTTT. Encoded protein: CASSTKQTSSYTGELFF.

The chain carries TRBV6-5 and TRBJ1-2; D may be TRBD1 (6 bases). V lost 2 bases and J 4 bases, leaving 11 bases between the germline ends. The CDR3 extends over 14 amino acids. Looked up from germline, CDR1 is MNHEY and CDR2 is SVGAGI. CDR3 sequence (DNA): TGTGCCAGCAGTTACGCCAGGGGAAGCTATGGCTACACCTTC. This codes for CASSYARGSYGYTF.

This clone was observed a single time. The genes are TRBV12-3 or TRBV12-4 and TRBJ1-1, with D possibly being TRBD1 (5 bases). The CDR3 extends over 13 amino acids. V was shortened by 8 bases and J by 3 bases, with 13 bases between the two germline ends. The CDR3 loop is CASRGRSHTEAFF. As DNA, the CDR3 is TGTGCCAGCCGGGGGAGGTCGCACACTGAAGCTTTCTTT.